The 32 T cell receptor beta chains reported below all come from one sample, sequenced in a study of blood T cell repertoires in COVID-19. Profiling relied on immunoSEQ multiplex PCR, and the TCRdb table lists in-frame clones only, not all of them. In the table there are some 70,000 clones, around 90% of which are singletons. Input material: peripheral blood. Every receptor here comes from a human donor in a cohort sampled during active COVID-19.

This chain connects TRBV28 to TRBJ2-7; D gene unclear. The CDR3 is 16 amino acids. V was pared by 6 bases and J by 4 bases, with 22 bases between. CDR1 MDHEN and CDR2 SYDVKM come from the germline V gene. CDR3 sequence reads: CASRPGTWSFRYEQYF. The DNA of the CDR3 is TGTGCCAGCAGGCCAGGTACTTGGTCCTTCAGGTACGAGCAGTACTTC.

The sample holds one count of this clone. The V gene is TRBV7-2, the J gene TRBJ2-7; D not resolved. CDR3 length: 14 amino acids. The germline gives CDR1 SGHTA, CDR2 FQGNSA. V dropped 1 base and J dropped 1 base, with 8 bases sitting between them. The CDR3 reads CASSLGSLSYEQYF. CDR3 bases: TGTGCCAGCAGCTTAGGGAGTCTATCCTACGAGCAGTACTTC.

This rearrangement joins TRBV4-3 to TRBJ1-3; 8 bases line up with TRBD1. The CDR3 contains 16 residues. Per germline, CDR1 LGHNA and CDR2 YSLEER. The V gene end was trimmed by 4 bases and the J gene end by 4 bases; junction bases not matched to a gene: 9. The CDR3 coding sequence is TGCGCCAGCAGCCGCACCACCGGACAGGGAGGAAACACCATATATTTT. Its protein is CASSRTTGQGGNTIYF.

The chain recombines TRBV7-2 with TRBJ1-1; no clear D. The CDR3 sequence is 14 residues long. Per germline, CDR1 SGHTA and CDR2 FQGNSA. Between the trimmed V and J ends, which lost 3 bases and 1 base, there was a span of 9 bases. The CDR3 spells CASSLGVQNTEAFF. CDR3 DNA: TGTGCCAGCAGCTTGGGAGTACAGAACACTGAAGCTTTCTTT.

The chain employs TRBV7-2 and TRBJ2-2; TRBD2 aligns across 7 bases. CDR3 length: 15 residues. Trimming removed 2 bases from V and 4 bases from J; junction bases left unmatched: 4. Germline V gives CDR1 SGHTA, CDR2 FQGNSA. The CDR3 DNA reads TGTGCCAGCAGCTTATTTGGGAGGGTCACCGGGGAGCTGTTTTTT. Residues: CASSLFGRVTGELFF. The entire variable domain, with the rest obtained from reference TRBV7-2 and TRBJ2-2, is as follows: GAGVSQSPSNKVTEKGKDVELRCDPISGHTALYWYRQSLGQGLEFLIYFQGNSAPDKSGLPSDRFSAERTGGSVSTLTIQRTQQEDSAVYLCASSLFGRVTGELFFGEGSRLTVL.

V gene TRBV3-1 (or the pseudogene TRBV3-2) combines with J gene TRBJ1-2, with TRBD1 identical over 11 bases. CDR3 length equals 18 residues. V lost 1 base to trimming and J lost 2 bases; unmatched junction nucleotides: 9. Germline V gene data show CDR1 as LGHDT and CDR2 as YNNKEL (reference sequence). CDR3 sequence (DNA): TGTGCCAGCAGCCAAGCCGGGACAGGGGGTTTGCTAAACTATGGCTACACCTTC. Protein product: CASSQAGTGGLLNYGYTF.

The chain has TRBV30 and TRBJ1-3; no firm D call. CDR3 size: 13 residues. Germline lookup yields CDR1 GTSNPN and CDR2 SVGIG (reference sequence). Trimming took 3 bases from V and 0 from J, leaving 6 bases between them. As DNA, the CDR3 is TGTGCCTGGAGCGGGGACTCTGGAAACACCATATATTTT. Protein: CAWSGDSGNTIYF.

This clone was observed a single time. The chain links TRBV7-2 to TRBJ1-2, with TRBD1 identical over 7 bases. The CDR3 covers 15 residues. Trimming took 2 bases from V and 8 from J; bases not matched to a gene: 11. Germline V CDR1 and CDR2: SGHTA, FQGNSA. The CDR3: CASSLRVGQGDGYTF. The DNA of the CDR3 is TGTGCCAGCAGCTTAAGAGTGGGGCAGGGGGACGGCTACACCTTC.

The chain employs TRBV7-9 and TRBJ1-2; D gene unclear. Germline V CDR1 and CDR2: SEHNR, FQNEAQ (reference sequence). Trimming left V 8 bases short and J 7 bases short, with 14 bases between. CDR3 size: 12 residues. Here the CDR3 reads CASGREVGGYTF. The CDR3 coding sequence is TGTGCCAGCGGTCGGGAGGTTGGTGGCTACACCTTC.

The V and J genes are TRBV6-5 and TRBJ2-3, with 11 bases that match TRBD2. Germline loops: CDR1 MNHEY, CDR2 SVGAGI. Unmatched junction bases numbered 6, after V lost 4 bases and J lost 3 bases. This CDR3 has 16 residues. For the CDR3, the DNA is TGTGCCAGCAGTTCTTGGGTAGCGGGAGGGACAGATACGCAGTATTTT. This gives the protein CASSSWVAGGTDTQYF.

There are a few counts of this clone. The chain links TRBV4-1 to TRBJ2-5; D may be TRBD1 (6 bases). Germline lookup yields CDR1 MGHRA and CDR2 YSYEKL. This CDR3 is built from 16 residues. Between the trimmed V and J ends, which lost 3 bases and 2 bases, there was a span of 16 bases. CDR3 DNA sequence: TGCGCCAGCAGCCAGCCTAGGGACGGACAGCAAGAGACCCAGTACTTC. It yields the protein CASSQPRDGQQETQYF.

This clone was detected only once. In the same sample, other DNA sequences code for this CDR3. The chain carries TRBV18 and TRBJ2-7; D perhaps matches TRBD1 (6 bases). Germline V gives CDR1 KGHSH, CDR2 LQKENI. The V gene lost 3 bases and the J gene lost 0 bases, with 12 bases spanning the gap. The CDR3 contains 15 residues. CDR3 bases: TGTGCCAGCTCACCGTCAGGGGTTGGCTCCTACGAGCAGTACTTC. Its translation: CASSPSGVGSYEQYF.

The genes are TRBV28 and TRBJ1-1; unclear D gene. This CDR3 spans 15 amino acids. Trimming removed 5 bases at V and 5 bases at J, with 18 bases between. From germline, CDR1 is MDHEN and CDR2 SYDVKM. Here the CDR3 DNA reads TGTGCCAGCAGTCCCCCTCACGAGGGTGGGACTGAAGCTTTCTTT. This codes for CASSPPHEGGTEAFF. Looking up the rest from reference TRBV28 and TRBJ1-1 gives the full variable domain: DVKVTQSSRYLVKRTGEKVFLECVQDMDHENMFWYRQDPGLGLRLIYFSYDVKMKEKGDIPEGYSVSREKKERFSLILESASTNQTSMYLCASSPPHEGGTEAFFGQGTRLTVV.

J is TRBJ2-3 and V is TRBV3-1 (or the pseudogene TRBV3-2), with 11 nucleotides matching TRBD1. Germline V CDR1 and CDR2: LGHDT, YNNKEL (reference sequence). The CDR3 is 21 amino acids. Trimming took 0 bases from V and 4 from J; bases not matched to a gene: 18. The CDR3 DNA reads as TGTGCCAGCAGCCAAGATTCTTCGCCGGGACAGGGGGTGAAAGGGGCAGATACGCAGTATTTT. It codes for CASSQDSSPGQGVKGADTQYF.

This chain links TRBV28 with TRBJ1-6; D is uncertain. V lost 1 base, J lost 7 bases, and 11 bases lay in between. Germline-derived CDR1 and CDR2 are MDHEN and SYDVKM. This CDR3 region has 15 residues. CDR3 protein: CASSLFEGVNSPLHF. CDR3 nucleotide sequence: TGTGCCAGCAGTTTATTTGAGGGAGTGAATTCACCCCTCCACTTT.

The chain joins TRBV6-6 to TRBJ2-7; perhaps TRBD2 as D (6 bases). CDR3 size: 15 residues. Germline lookup yields CDR1 MNHNY and CDR2 SVGAGI (reference sequence). Trimming removed 6 bases from V and 3 bases from J, with 18 bases in between. The CDR3 DNA sequence: TGTGCCAGCAGCCTAAAAGGGACTGGGGGCTACGAGCAGTACTTC. This translates into CASSLKGTGGYEQYF.

This chain uses TRBV7-2 with TRBJ2-7, with 9 bases matching TRBD2. The CDR3 covers 14 residues. Germline CDR1 and CDR2: SGHTA and FQGNSA. With V trimmed by 3 bases and J by 3 bases, 3 bases remained unmatched. This CDR3 reads CASSFSGSLYEQYF. In DNA, the CDR3 is TGTGCCAGCAGCTTTAGCGGGAGTCTCTACGAGCAGTACTTC.

This rearrangement joins TRBV6-1 to TRBJ2-2; 9 bases match TRBD2. The trim removed 0 bases at V and 4 bases at J, leaving 6 bases unmatched. Germline CDR1 MNHNS, CDR2 SASEGT. The CDR3 covers 17 residues. CDR3 DNA: TGTGCCAGCAGTGAAGCTTGGCTAGCGGGGCCCACCGGGGAGCTGTTTTTT. Translated, it gives CASSEAWLAGPTGELFF.

The chain recombines TRBV19 with TRBJ1-6; TRBD1 agrees at 9 bases. The CDR3 has 16 amino acids. From germline, CDR1 is LNHDA and CDR2 SQIVND (reference sequence). The junction had 7 bases not matched to a gene; V was cut back by 6 bases and J by 4 bases. CDR3 region: CASRGTGTGYNSPLHF. Here the CDR3 DNA reads TGTGCCAGTAGAGGAACCGGGACAGGGTATAATTCACCCCTCCACTTT.

The rearrangement joins TRBV9 to TRBJ1-3; D gene unclear. The V gene's germline CDR1 is SGDLS and CDR2 YYNGEE. The length of the CDR3 is 18 residues. Trimming shortened V by 0 bases and J by 0 bases, and 16 bases separated the two germline ends. The CDR3 DNA is TGTGCCAGCAGCGTAGCGGAAACACACAGAGACTCTGGAAACACCATATATTTT. This gives the protein CASSVAETHRDSGNTIYF.

J is TRBJ2-7 and V is TRBV28; TRBD2 might be the D (5 bases). This CDR3 is 14 amino acids long. The germline V gene encodes CDR1 MDHEN and CDR2 SYDVKM. Trimming stripped 3 bases from V and 3 bases from J, with 12 bases between. The CDR3 sequence is CASSFTGNNYEQYF. DNA for the CDR3: TGTGCCAGCAGTTTTACCGGGAACAACTACGAGCAGTACTTC.

The rearrangement joins TRBV2 to TRBJ2-4; 8 bases are shared with TRBD1. Germline-derived CDR1 and CDR2 are SNHLY and FYNNEI. After removal of 10 bases from V and 7 bases from J, the junction contained 6 bases not matched to a gene. The CDR3 runs to 12 residues. Here the CDR3 DNA reads TGTGCCATCGGACAGGGAATGAACATTCAGTACTTC. It encodes CAIGQGMNIQYF.

The chain carries TRBV7-9 and TRBJ2-7, with 7 bases identical to TRBD1. This CDR3 is 15 amino acids long. V lost 5 bases and J lost 2; bases outside the gene matches: 9. Germline CDR1 SEHNR, CDR2 FQNEAQ (reference sequence). CDR3 nucleotide sequence: TGTGCCAGCAGCACATCCCGACAGGGCGCCTACGAGCAGTACTTC. Amino acids: CASSTSRQGAYEQYF.

The chain joins TRBV18 to TRBJ1-5; D ambiguous. CDR1 is KGHSH, CDR2 LQKENI, per germline. This CDR3 is built from 14 residues. Trimming pared 1 base from V and 4 bases from J, leaving 8 bases between. The CDR3 nucleotides read TGTGCCAGCTCACCACTAGGAGGTAATCAGCCCCAGCATTTT. Its protein product is CASSPLGGNQPQHF.

This clone was found once. The same CDR3 can be traced to other DNA sequences in this sample. V usage is TRBV7-3 and J usage is TRBJ2-2; 8 positions match TRBD2. Per the germline V gene, CDR1 is SGHTA and CDR2 is FQGTGA. Germline trimming cut 5 bases from V and 4 bases from J; bases unmatched to any gene: 6. The CDR3 covers 15 residues. The CDR3 reads CASSMAGGGTGELFF. The CDR3 DNA reads as TGTGCCAGCAGCATGGCGGGGGGCGGCACCGGGGAGCTGTTTTTT.

The chain links TRBV28 to TRBJ2-7; D is possibly TRBD2 (5 bases). V lost 2 bases to trimming and J lost 0 bases, with 8 bases between them. Germline CDR1 MDHEN, CDR2 SYDVKM. The CDR3 runs 14 residues. In nucleotides, the CDR3 is TGTGCCAGCAGTTTAGAGGGTTACTCCTACGAGCAGTACTTC. Protein sequence: CASSLEGYSYEQYF.

This chain connects TRBV7-2 to TRBJ2-7; maybe TRBD1 (5 bases). CDR1 and CDR2 from the germline V gene are SGHTA and FQGNSA. V gave up 1 base and J gave up 2 bases, with 9 bases separating them. The CDR3 runs to 14 residues. The CDR3 DNA reads TGTGCCAGCAGCTTAGGGCGACAGACCTACGAGCAGTACTTC. Amino acids: CASSLGRQTYEQYF.

This rearrangement joins TRBV6-2 or TRBV6-3 to TRBJ2-5, with 7 bases lining up with TRBD2. The CDR3 covers 14 residues. V gave up 0 bases and J gave up 3 bases; unmatched junction bases: 1. Germline CDR1 and CDR2: MNHEY and SVGEGT. The CDR3 here is CASSYSLAEETQYF. In DNA form, the CDR3 reads TGTGCCAGCAGTTACTCCCTAGCGGAAGAGACCCAGTACTTC.

The rearrangement uses TRBV5-1 and TRBJ2-1, with 10 bases fitting TRBD2. Trimming at V came to 0 bases and at J to 2 bases, leaving 2 bases not matched to a gene. Germline V CDR1 and CDR2: SGHRS, YFSETQ. The CDR3 consists of 16 residues. The CDR3 is CASSLGTSGTYNEQFF. The DNA of the CDR3 is TGCGCCAGCAGCTTGGGGACTAGCGGTACCTACAATGAGCAGTTCTTC.

V is TRBV7-9 and J is TRBJ2-3; D is unresolved. Germline CDR1 reads SEHNR; CDR2 reads FQNEAQ (reference sequence). There are 15 residues in the CDR3. Deletions cut 5 bases from V and 5 bases from J, with 17 bases between. Written as DNA, the CDR3 is TGTGCCAGCAGCCCGGTTTTCCCGTCCGTAGATACGCAGTATTTT. Residues: CASSPVFPSVDTQYF.

The rearrangement joins TRBV5-3 to TRBJ2-1; 13 nucleotides match TRBD2. TRBV5-3 is reported as an ORF; its role is uncertain. The CDR3 consists of 15 residues. V gave up 4 bases and J gave up 12 bases; unmatched junction bases: 10. Here the CDR3 reads CARSRTSGRAEGQFF. CDR3 DNA sequence: TGTGCCAGAAGCCGCACTAGCGGGAGGGCCGAGGGGCAGTTCTTC.

The genes are TRBV30 and TRBJ1-3; D unresolved. Trimming removed 5 bases at V and 0 bases at J, with 5 bases between. CDR3 length: 12 residues. The germline gives CDR1 GTSNPN, CDR2 SVGIG (reference sequence). CDR3 nucleotide sequence: TGTGCCTGGGGCGGCTCTGGAAACACCATATATTTT. Encoded protein: CAWGGSGNTIYF. The full variable domain, rest sourced from reference TRBV30 and TRBJ1-3, is SQTIHQWPATLVQPVGSPLSLECTVEGTSNPNLYWYRQAAGRGLQLLFYSVGIGQISSEVPQNLSASRPQDRQFILSSKKLLLSDSGFYLCAWGGSGNTIYFGEGSWLTVV.